The subject of this entry is one TCR beta chain. This clonotype came up a few times. What this receptor recognizes is not known. Qualities for individual bases were not recorded, and no much larger clone is one base off. The CDR3 sequence holds 15 residues, the cysteine and phenylalanine included. Left in the record is the CDR3 DNA by itself, 45 bases read in frame from the first base. Taken from the germline V gene, the CDR1 and CDR2 loops are MNHNS and SASEGT. V loses 6 bases at its end and J loses 5 bases; junction bases beyond the gene matches: 8. This sample is drawn from a study of CD8 T cells in ankylosing spondylitis (dated by TCRdb to 2016 to 2017). At the level of the whole study: To find TCR variants linked to disease, the study profiled T cell receptor beta repertoires in ankylosing spondylitis patients and healthy donors. The full study cohort was made up of approximately 24 ankylosing spondylitis patients and about a hundred healthy donors. Peripheral blood samples were taken, and synovial fluid was additionally collected from ankylosing spondylitis patients. The full study reports these points: Blood from ankylosing spondylitis patients appeared to be characterized by a TCR beta motif composed of 7 to 9 highly homologous amino acid variants. Some motif variants had previously been reported in the synovial fluid and blood of reactive arthritis patients, which suggests shared mechanisms of disease initiation. Significant enrichment of the disease-linked clones was reported in matched synovial fluid samples from ankylosing spondylitis patients. The disease-linked clones had a CD8+ phenotype and were found at relatively low frequencies in peripheral blood.

Reads for this sample came from an Illumina HiSeq 2500. Quantitative 5'-RACE with molecular barcodes was used to prepare TCR beta libraries. Turning to the authors' computational methods: A new computational method based on a probabilistic model of VDJ rearrangement was used to identify disease-linked TCR variants. Using fastp at Q25 and MiXCR, TCRdb reprocessed the public reads and kept productive beta chains. CDR3 protein duplicates are merged, each entry listing the most common genes and DNA. TCRdb, not the original authors, processed these V and J calls. The sample records some 200,000 distinct CDR3 sequences, approximately 24% of which are singletons. The ten largest clones take up about 6.2% of the sample.

The sequence came from a male donor with ankylosing spondylitis or in good health (not recorded which). Sequencing was performed on blood, either unsorted or a sorted T cell fraction (not recorded which). Rearrangement joined TRBV6-1 to TRBJ2-1, with 9 central nucleotides matching TRBD1. The DNA sequence is as follows: TGTGCCAGCAGCTCCGGACAGGGGAGAAACAATGAGCAGTTCTTC. Translated, it gives CASSSGQGRNNEQFF.